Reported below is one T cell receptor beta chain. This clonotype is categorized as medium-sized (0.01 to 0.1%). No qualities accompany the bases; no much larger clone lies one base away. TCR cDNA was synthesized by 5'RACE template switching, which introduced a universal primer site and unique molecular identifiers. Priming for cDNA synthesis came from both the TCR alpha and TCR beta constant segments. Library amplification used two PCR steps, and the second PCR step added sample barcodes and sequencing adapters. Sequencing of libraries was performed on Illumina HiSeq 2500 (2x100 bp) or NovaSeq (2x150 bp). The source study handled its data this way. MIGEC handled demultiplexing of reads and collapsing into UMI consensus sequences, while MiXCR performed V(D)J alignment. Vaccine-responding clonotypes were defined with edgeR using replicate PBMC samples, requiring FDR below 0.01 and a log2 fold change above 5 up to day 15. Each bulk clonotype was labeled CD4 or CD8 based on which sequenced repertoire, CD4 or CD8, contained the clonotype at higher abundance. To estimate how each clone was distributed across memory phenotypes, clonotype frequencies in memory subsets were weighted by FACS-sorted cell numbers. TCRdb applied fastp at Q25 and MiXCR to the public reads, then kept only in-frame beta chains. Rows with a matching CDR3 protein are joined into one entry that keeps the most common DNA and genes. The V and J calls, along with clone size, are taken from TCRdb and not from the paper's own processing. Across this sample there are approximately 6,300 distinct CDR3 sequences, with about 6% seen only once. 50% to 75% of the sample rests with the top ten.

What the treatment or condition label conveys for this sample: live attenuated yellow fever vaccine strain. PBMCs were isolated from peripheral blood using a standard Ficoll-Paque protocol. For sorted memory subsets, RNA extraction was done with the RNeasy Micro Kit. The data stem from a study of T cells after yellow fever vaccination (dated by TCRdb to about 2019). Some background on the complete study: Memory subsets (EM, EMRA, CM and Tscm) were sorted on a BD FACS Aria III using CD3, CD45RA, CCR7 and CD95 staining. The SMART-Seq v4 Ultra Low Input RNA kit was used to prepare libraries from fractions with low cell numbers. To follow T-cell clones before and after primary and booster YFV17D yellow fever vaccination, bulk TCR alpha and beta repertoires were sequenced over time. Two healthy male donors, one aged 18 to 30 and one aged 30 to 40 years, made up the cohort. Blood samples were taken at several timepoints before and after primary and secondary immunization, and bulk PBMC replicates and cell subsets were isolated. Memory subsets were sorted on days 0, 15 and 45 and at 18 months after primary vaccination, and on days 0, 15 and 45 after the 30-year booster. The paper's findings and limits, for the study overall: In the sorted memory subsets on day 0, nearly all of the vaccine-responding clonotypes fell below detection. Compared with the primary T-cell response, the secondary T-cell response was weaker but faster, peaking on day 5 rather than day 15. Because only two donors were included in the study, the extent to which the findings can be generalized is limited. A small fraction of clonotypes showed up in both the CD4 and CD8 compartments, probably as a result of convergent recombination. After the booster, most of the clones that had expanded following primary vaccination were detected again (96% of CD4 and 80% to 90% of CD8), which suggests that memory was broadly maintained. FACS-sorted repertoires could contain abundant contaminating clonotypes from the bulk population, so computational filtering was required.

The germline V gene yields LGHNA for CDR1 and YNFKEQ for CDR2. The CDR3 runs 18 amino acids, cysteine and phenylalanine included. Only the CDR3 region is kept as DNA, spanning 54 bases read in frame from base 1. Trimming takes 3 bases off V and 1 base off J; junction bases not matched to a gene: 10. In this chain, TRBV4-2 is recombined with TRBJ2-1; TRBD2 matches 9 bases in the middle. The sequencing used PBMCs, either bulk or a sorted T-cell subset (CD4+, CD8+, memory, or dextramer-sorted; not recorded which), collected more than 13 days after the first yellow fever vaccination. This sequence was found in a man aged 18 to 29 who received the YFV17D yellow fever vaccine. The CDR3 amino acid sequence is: CASSQGAGTSRSYNEQFF. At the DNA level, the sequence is TGTGCCAGCAGCCAGGGGGCCGGGACTAGCCGATCCTACAATGAGCAGTTCTTC.